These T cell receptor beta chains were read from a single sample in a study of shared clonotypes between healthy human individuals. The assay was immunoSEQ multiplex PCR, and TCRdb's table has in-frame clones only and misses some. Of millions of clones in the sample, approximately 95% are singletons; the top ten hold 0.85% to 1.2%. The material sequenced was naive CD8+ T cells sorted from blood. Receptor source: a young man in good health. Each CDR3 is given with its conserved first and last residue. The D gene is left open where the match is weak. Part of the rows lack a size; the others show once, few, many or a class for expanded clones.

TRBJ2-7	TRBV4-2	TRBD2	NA	TGTGCCAGCAGCTTAGAAACTACTAGCGACGAGCAGTACTTC	CASSLETTSDEQYF
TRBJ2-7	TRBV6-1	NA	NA	TGTGCCAGCAGTGAAGGAGGGGCCCCCTACGAGCAGTACTTC	CASSEGGAPYEQYF
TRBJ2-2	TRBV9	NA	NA	TGTGCCAGCAGCGTAGCTGGCTCCGGGGAGCTGTTTTTT	CASSVAGSGELFF
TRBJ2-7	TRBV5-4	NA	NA	TGTGCCAGCAGCTTCGGTCCGGACCCCTCCTACGAGCAGTACTTC	CASSFGPDPSYEQYF
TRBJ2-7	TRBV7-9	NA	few	TGTGCCAGCAGCACCGGGACCTACGAGCAGTACTTC	CASSTGTYEQYF
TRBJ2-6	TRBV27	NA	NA	TGTGCCAGCAGTTTATCAGGGCCTGCCTACTCTGGGGCCAACGTCCTGACTTTC	CASSLSGPAYSGANVLTF
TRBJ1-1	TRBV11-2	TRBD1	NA	TGTGCCAGCAGCTTAGAAGGGGGCACCACTGAAGCTTTCTTT	CASSLEGGTTEAFF
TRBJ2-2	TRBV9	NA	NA	TGTGCCAGCAGCGCCACTCCCGGGACGGTGAACACCGGGGAGCTGTTTTTT	CASSATPGTVNTGELFF
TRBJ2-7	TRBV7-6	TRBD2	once	TGTGCCAGCAGCTTAGGAGGACTAGCGGACTACGAGCAGTACTTC	CASSLGGLADYEQYF
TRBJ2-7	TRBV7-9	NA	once	TGTGCCAGCAGCTTAGAATTGGGAATTGAGCAGTACTTC	CASSLELGIEQYF
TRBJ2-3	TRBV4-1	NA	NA	TGCGCCAGCAGCCCTACTGAAGTAAACACAGATACGCAGTATTTT	CASSPTEVNTDTQYF
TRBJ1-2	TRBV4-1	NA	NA	TGCGCCAGCAGCCGTCGAGGGGGACCAGACTATGGCTACACCTTC	CASSRRGGPDYGYTF
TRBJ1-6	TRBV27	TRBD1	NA	TGTGCCAGCAGTGTAACAGGGGGGAATTCACCCCTCCACTTT	CASSVTGGNSPLHF
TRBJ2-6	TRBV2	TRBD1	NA	TGTGCCAGCAGTGGGACAGGGGCCCACTCTGGGGCCAACGTCCTGACTTTC	CASSGTGAHSGANVLTF
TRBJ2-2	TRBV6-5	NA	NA	TGTGCCAGCAGTAGTACCGGGACAGGGGAGCTGTTTTTT	CASSSTGTGELFF
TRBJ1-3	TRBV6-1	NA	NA	TGTGCCAGCAGTGAAGAGACCGCGCCCGGAAACACCATATATTTT	CASSEETAPGNTIYF
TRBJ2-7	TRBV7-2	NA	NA	TGTGCCAGCAGCTTATACGGCGGGCCAACCTACGAGCAGTACTTC	CASSLYGGPTYEQYF
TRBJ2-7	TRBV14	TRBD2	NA	TGTGCCAGCAGCCAAGAGGGAGCGGGGACCACCTACGAGCAGTACTTC	CASSQEGAGTTYEQYF
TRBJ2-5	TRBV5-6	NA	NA	TGTGCCAGCAGCGGACCCCCCTCTAGTTTCCCCCAGTACTTC	CASSGPPSSFPQYF
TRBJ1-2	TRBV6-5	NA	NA	TGTGCCAGCGGGGAAAACTATGGCTACACCTTC	CASGENYGYTF
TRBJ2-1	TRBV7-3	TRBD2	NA	TGTGCCAGCAGCTTCGGGACTAGCTTAAAGCAGTTCTTC	CASSFGTSLKQFF
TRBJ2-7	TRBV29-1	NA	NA	TGCAGGAAGACCCGAAGAACCTACGAGCAGTACTTC	CRKTRRTYEQYF
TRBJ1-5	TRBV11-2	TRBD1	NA	TGTGCCAGCAGCTTAGAAACGACAGGGGTTGGTCAGCCCCAGCATTTT	CASSLETTGVGQPQHF
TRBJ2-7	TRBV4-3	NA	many	TGCGCCAGCAGCCAAGCACGCGAGTCCTACGAGCAGTACTTC	CASSQARESYEQYF
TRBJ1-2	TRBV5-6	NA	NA	TGTGCCAGCAGCTTTAGCCCGGGAACGGACTATGGCTACACCTTC	CASSFSPGTDYGYTF
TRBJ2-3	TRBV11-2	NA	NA	TGTGCCAGCAGCCAAGGGGTAGGGGCTAGCACAGATACGCAGTATTTT	CASSQGVGASTDTQYF
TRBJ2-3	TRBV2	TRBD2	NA	TGTGCCAGCAGCCAGGGGCTAGCGGGAGACGGTGAAGATACGCAGTATTTT	CASSQGLAGDGEDTQYF
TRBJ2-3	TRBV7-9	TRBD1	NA	TGTGCCAGCAGCTTTCGACAGGGCACCCAATTAAACACAGATACGCAGTATTTT	CASSFRQGTQLNTDTQYF
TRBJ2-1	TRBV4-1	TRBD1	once	TGCGCCAGCAGCCAACTAGGGACAGGGCGGTCTGAGCAGTTCTTC	CASSQLGTGRSEQFF
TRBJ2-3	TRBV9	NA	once	TGTGCCAGCAGCGTAGGGTGGTCAGATACGCAGTATTTT	CASSVGWSDTQYF
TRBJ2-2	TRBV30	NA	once	TGTGCCTGGAGCTCCTCCACAGGAACGAACACCGGGGAGCTGTTTTTT	CAWSSSTGTNTGELFF
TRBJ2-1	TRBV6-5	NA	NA	TGTGCCGGACTCTTCCCCTACAATGAGCAGTTCTTC	CAGLFPYNEQFF
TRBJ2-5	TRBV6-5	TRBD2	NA	TGTGCCAGCAGTTACGGGACTATAGGAGAGACCCAGTACTTC	CASSYGTIGETQYF
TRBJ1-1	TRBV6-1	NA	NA	TGTGCCAGCAGTGAAGCGGAGGGTCCCACTGAAGCTTTCTTT	CASSEAEGPTEAFF
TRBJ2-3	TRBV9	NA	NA	TGTGCCAGCAGCGTAGGAATCAGCACAGATACGCAGTATTTT	CASSVGISTDTQYF
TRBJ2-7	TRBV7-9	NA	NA	TGTGCTGGGGACGAGGGCTACGAGCAGTACTTC	CAGDEGYEQYF
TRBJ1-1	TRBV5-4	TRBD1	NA	TGTGCCAGCAGCTTGGTATCAGGGGGGGACACTGAAGCTTTCTTT	CASSLVSGGDTEAFF
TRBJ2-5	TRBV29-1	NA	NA	TGCAGCGTTGAATTGAAACTCCAAGAGACCCAGTACTTC	CSVELKLQETQYF
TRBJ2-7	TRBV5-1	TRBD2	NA	TGCGCCAGCAGCTTGACAGCCGGGAGGGACGAGCAGTACTTC	CASSLTAGRDEQYF
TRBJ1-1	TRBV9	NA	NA	TGTGCCAGCAGCGTAGCTCCTGGGGTTGAAGCTTTCTTT	CASSVAPGVEAFF
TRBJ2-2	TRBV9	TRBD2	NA	TGTGCCAGCAGCGACCCCGGGACTAGCGGGGGTTTCACCGGGGAGCTGTTTTTT	CASSDPGTSGGFTGELFF
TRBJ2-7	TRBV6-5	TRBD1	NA	TGTGCCAGCAGTAGACCGGGACAGGGCTCCTACGAGCAGTACTTC	CASSRPGQGSYEQYF
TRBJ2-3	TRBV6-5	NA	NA	TGTGCCAGCAGGGAGGAGGGGGGGCGTCCAGATACGCAGTATTTT	CASREEGGRPDTQYF
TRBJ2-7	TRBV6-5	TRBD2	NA	TGTGCCAGCAGTCCAGCCGGGACTAACTTCTACGAGCAGTACTTC	CASSPAGTNFYEQYF
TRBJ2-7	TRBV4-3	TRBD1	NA	TGCGCCAGCAGCGATGACAGGGGGACCTACGAGCAGTACTTC	CASSDDRGTYEQYF
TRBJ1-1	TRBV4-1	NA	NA	TGCGCCAGCAGCCAAGTTATGAACACTGAAGCTTTCTTT	CASSQVMNTEAFF
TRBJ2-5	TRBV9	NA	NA	TGTGCCAGCAGCCCCTACGGGATACAAGAGACCCAGTACTTC	CASSPYGIQETQYF
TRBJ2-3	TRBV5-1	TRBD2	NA	TGCGCCAGCAGATTTAGGACTAGCGGGGGGGCCGGGACAGATACGCAGTATTTT	CASRFRTSGGAGTDTQYF
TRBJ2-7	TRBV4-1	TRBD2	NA	TGCGCCAGCAGACAACTGAAATCGCGGGGGACTAGTAGAAGCGAGCAGTACTTC	CASRQLKSRGTSRSEQYF
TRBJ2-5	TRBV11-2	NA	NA	TGTGCCAGCAGCCTGCCCGTTGGACAGCAAGAGACCCAGTACTTC	CASSLPVGQQETQYF
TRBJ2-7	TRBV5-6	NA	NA	TGTGCCAGCAGCCGGGCACTCTCCTACGAGCAGTACTTC	CASSRALSYEQYF
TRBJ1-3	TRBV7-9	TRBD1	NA	TGTGCCAGCAGCGATTTCAATTCGGGACAGGGGAACGGAAACACCATATATTTT	CASSDFNSGQGNGNTIYF